This entry concerns a single T cell receptor (beta chain). This record belongs to a study of cytomegalovirus exposure and HLA in healthy donors. 13 Jbeta primers and 60 Vbeta primers were used for the PCR. Profiled with immunoSEQ multiplex PCR; TCRdb holds only in-frame clones, not every one. This sample yields about 160,000 clones, of which roughly 80% are seen a single time; approximately 1.2% belongs to the top ten. Trimming took 2 bases from V and 2 from J; bases not matched to a gene: 7. The germline V gene encodes CDR1 MDHEN and CDR2 SYDVKM. The CDR3 has 16 amino acids. The sequenced sample consisted of PBMCs. The TCR was taken from a man aged 30 to 39 in good health and CMV-seronegative. The chain combines TRBV28 with TRBJ2-7, with 9 bases lining up with TRBD1. The CDR3 nucleotides are TGTGCCAGCAGTTTACCCGGGACAGGGAGCACCTACGAGCAGTACTTC. This translates into CASSLPGTGSTYEQYF.